This paragraph reports one T cell receptor (beta chain). Its antigen remains unidentified. Base qualities were left out, and no much larger clone turns up one base away. This specimen belongs to a study of cytomegalovirus exposure and HLA in healthy donors (dated 2017 in TCRdb). Looking at the study overall: An earlier analysis of some 600 of the donors reported 276 Gb of sequence data and 95 million to 130 million unique TCR beta sequences obtained from 180 million or so T cells. Every repertoire in the discovery cohort had been generated on one and the same sequencing platform. A later genetic analysis took genome-wide SNP genotypes for about three fifths of the 666 donors and used that subset as a discovery cohort. Of the roughly 400 genotyped donors, over 70% fell in the genetic ancestry cluster associated with self-reported Caucasian donors. HLA typing included class I and class II loci at four-digit resolution. To decide whether each TCR beta V gene segment behaved as functional or pseudogenic, an earlier analysis of approximately 590 of the donors relied on high-throughput TCR beta sequencing. The study aimed to test whether cataloging public T cell receptors could reveal signatures of past pathogen exposure. Across 300 to 500 genotyped donors of the cohort, an average of about 200,000 unique TCR beta nucleotide sequences per donor were sequenced, and roughly 18% of those sequences were non-productive. Because of strong linkage in the cohort, roughly five DR-DQ haplotypes were treated as single units for association and clustering. Using immunosequencing, the study profiled T cell repertoires from 666 subjects and related those repertoires to cytomegalovirus serostatus. The study combined high-throughput TCR immunosequencing, statistical association of individual TCRs with disease status, and machine learning to predict cytomegalovirus infection status. Typing coverage differed by locus: A, B, C, DRB1 and DQB1 were typed in roughly 620-640 donors, DQA1 in 500 to 550, DPA1 in 600 to 610, and DPB1 in roughly 450. An early release covering over 500 HLA-typed donors comprised about 320 gigabases of sequencing data and 85 million or so unique TCR sequences. To study patterns of TCR occurrence, a later analysis re-analyzed previously published TCR beta repertoires from 650 to 750 donors and added high-resolution HLA genotyping. Rather than drawing on any new phenotypic data, the later analysis identified candidate immune exposures from TCR beta sequences and the way those sequences occurred across donors. In addition to the first cohort of 650 to 800 subjects, a separate validation cohort of 100 to 150 different subjects was used. Donor age, sex, ethnicity and CMV serostatus were compiled together with the repertoire data.

The cohort comprised around 700 healthy bone marrow donors. All cohort members were sampled while nominally healthy, although unrecorded immune exposures were likely present. The donor tested CMV seropositive, placing the donor among the approximately 290 seropositive members of the cohort. A peripheral blood sample was collected from each donor, and TCR beta sequencing was performed on peripheral blood mononuclear cells. Genomic DNA extraction from the blood cell samples was performed with the Qiagen DNeasy Blood Extraction Kit. Measured from the cysteine to the phenylalanine, the CDR3 is 12 residues long. Only CDR3 DNA remains: 36 bases, in frame from the first base. CDR1 and CDR2, per the germline V gene, are MGHDK and SYGVNS. The research as a whole found: Linkage disequilibrium might explain the correlated functional status among segregating V segments, but an unknown experimental factor could not be excluded. According to a later analysis, most CMV-associated TCR beta chains appeared to be HLA-restricted, and the HLA associations seemed to be driven largely by CMV exposure. A cluster of highly shared sequence variants was judged likely to be a technical artifact of the sequencing pipeline. In a later analysis, TCR association rates were found to vary across HLA loci, with the most associated TCRs seen for DRB1 alleles and the fewest for HLA-C alleles. An association between a missense DCLRE1C variant and V-gene and J-gene trimming of TCR beta chains was found in a later genetic analysis and replicated in an independent cohort. Because HLA typing was unavailable for some donors at each locus, only the typed subset was used in association tests. A further reported finding was that TCR beta sequences accurately predicted the HLA-A and HLA-B alleles for most subjects in the first cohort. Three of the identified cytomegalovirus-associated TCR beta chains were confirmed in vitro to be specific for cytomegalovirus antigens. Broadly in line with IMGT annotations, most TCR beta V segments showed up in productive rearrangements about 90% or about 30% of the time in an earlier analysis of 587 of the donors. According to a later analysis, parvovirus B19, influenza, CMV and Epstein-Barr virus appeared linked to several top co-occurrence clusters. A total of 150 to 200 TCR beta chains were listed by the study as associated with cytomegalovirus. Only TCR beta chains were sequenced in this cohort, and the absence of alpha or paired-chain data limited detectable features. The authors suggested that the approach could potentially be generalized to other disease states and immunological phenotypes. Cytomegalovirus status was reported to be diagnosed by the classifier with high specificity and sensitivity in both the original and validation cohorts. The earlier analysis of some 540 of the donors excluded fewer than 20 rarely observed V segments, including chromosome 9 orphons, because counts were too low. For the cohort, immune exposure information was limited to CMV serostatus. The 87-base-pair reads could not distinguish some IMGT-functional V segments, including TRBV6-2 and TRBV6-3, so those segments were excluded. Presence/absence analyses assumed roughly uniform sequencing depth across donors, an assumption that may not hold. In a later analysis, about 17,000 TCR beta sequences were associated with specific HLA alleles at a false discovery rate of 0.05. In a later genetic analysis, fewer N-insertions in productive TCRs were reported among donors in an Asian-associated ancestry cluster than the roughly 700-donor mean. In a later analysis, HLA-associated TCR beta chains were found to be more clonally expanded and to have lower generation probabilities than equally common non-associated chains. Strong co-occurrence of HLA alleles, especially DR and DQ, made assigning TCR associations to individual alleles difficult. Most TCR sequences were seen in very few donors, while some public TCRs were found in many individuals.

The library was made by the immunoSEQ multiplex PCR assay. For the multiplex PCR, a mixture combining 60 forward primers for TCR Vbeta segments and 13 reverse primers for TCR Jbeta segments was used. The CDR3 region of rearranged TCR beta genes was amplified from genomic DNA with a multiplex PCR assay. The amplified TCR beta libraries were sequenced on the Illumina HiSeq System as 87-base-pair reads. Under the source paper's analysis protocol: Across the 640 or so repertoires, a later analysis counted 75 million to 90 million unique TCR beta chains, roughly 11 million of which were shared by at least two donors. To remove PCR and sequencing errors, raw reads were error-corrected and collapsed into unique sequences using a nearest-neighbor algorithm that merged closely related sequences. Alignment of CDR3 sequences to IMGT reference sequences was used to assign V, D and J gene segments. For a sequence to be retained, a match of at least six nucleotides to both a V gene segment and a J gene segment was required. A rearrangement was called productive if the CDR3 had no stop codons and remained in frame with V and J, and every other rearrangement was called non-productive. CDR3 was defined by IMGT convention, running from the second conserved V-encoded cysteine to the conserved J-encoded phenylalanine. The earlier analysis of some 550 of the donors excluded any sequence lacking an unambiguous match to a single V gene segment. An earlier analysis of some 500 of the donors classified V segments as functional when productive rearrangements were above 56.7% and as segregating when the standard deviation between donors was above 5%. A statistical classification framework was built to diagnose cytomegalovirus status from the catalog of TCR beta chain sequences. In a later analysis, V and J genes were assigned by comparing TCR nucleotide sequences against IMGT/GENE-DB human TR gene sequences. A later analysis assigned CDR3 sequences and most-parsimonious VDJ recombination scenarios with the TCRdist pipeline. In a later analysis, every TCR beta chain was defined by the combination of its CDR3 amino acid sequence and its V-gene family, and reads without a unique V-gene family were dropped. In a later analysis, 450 to 600 highly shared, low-generation-probability nucleotide sequences were removed to address suspected cross-contamination and a sequencing artifact. In a later analysis, a clonal expansion index for each public chain was calculated from normalized within-repertoire ranks of inferred template counts. Generation probabilities in a later analysis came from a VDJ recombination model fitted to out-of-frame rearrangements, and those results were checked against IGoR. Hypergeometric tests were used in a later analysis to score TCR-TCR, TCR-HLA and TCR-CMV co-occurrence, with a repertoire-size bias correction applied to the TCR pairs. In a later analysis, false discovery rates were estimated by permuting HLA or CMV assignments 20 times. A later analysis grouped co-occurring TCRs with DBSCAN, adding TCRdist sequence similarity when clustering within HLA-allele-positive subsets. Co-occurrence clustering excluded repertoires with fewer than 30,000 or more than 120,000 public chains, plus five with anomalous nucleotide sharing. The source is immuneACCESS, and TCRdb retained only in-frame sequences with V and J called. Part of the clones is not carried over; for the studies checked, unresolved V genes explain less than half of this, and the remainder is unexplained. The V and J calls and clone size come from that table; D and trimming were worked out from the DNA. Present in this sample are nearly 300,000 clones, more than 80% of which were seen just once. Jointly, the top ten make up 4% of the sample.

The sequence was collected from a man between 40 and 49 years old in good health and CMV-seropositive. The sample taken for sequencing was PBMCs. The rearranged chain carries TRBV25-1 and TRBJ2-5; a confident D gene designation cannot be given. The end of the DNA aligns better with TRBJ2-7, so the J call may be wrong. The DNA reads TGTGCCAGCAGTCCTCATCTCTACGAGCAGTACTTC. Its translation reads: CASSPHLYEQYF.